The clone carrying this TCR beta chain was detected only a few times. This sample was taken from a study of response to subunit inactivated influenza vaccine. This CDR3 comprises 14 residues. V was trimmed by 5 bases and J by 2 bases, leaving 12 bases between them. CDR1 and CDR2 from the germline V gene are SEHNR and FQNEAQ (reference sequence). Via MiXCR, TCRdb re-called the RT-PCR reads, giving one row per CDR3 protein. The top ten hold around 10% of the sample, which has 500,000 to 600,000 distinct CDR3 sequences, 12% to 15% seen once. Sequenced material: PBMCs from blood, taken roughly 13 days after vaccination. This sequence joins TRBV7-9 and TRBJ1-1; D ambiguous. The receptor was isolated from a man between 45 and 60 years old who received an inactivated influenza vaccine. CDR3 coding DNA: TGTGCCAGCAGCCCCCACGAGGGTAACACTGAAGCTTTCTTT. Its translation: CASSPHEGNTEAFF. The full variable domain, with the rest looked up from reference TRBV7-9 and TRBJ1-1, is DTGVSQNPRHKITKRGQNVTFRCDPISEHNRLYWYRQTLGQGPEFLTYFQNEAQLEKSRLLSDRFSAERPKGSFSTLEIQRTEQGDSAMYLCASSPHEGNTEAFFGQGTRLTVV.